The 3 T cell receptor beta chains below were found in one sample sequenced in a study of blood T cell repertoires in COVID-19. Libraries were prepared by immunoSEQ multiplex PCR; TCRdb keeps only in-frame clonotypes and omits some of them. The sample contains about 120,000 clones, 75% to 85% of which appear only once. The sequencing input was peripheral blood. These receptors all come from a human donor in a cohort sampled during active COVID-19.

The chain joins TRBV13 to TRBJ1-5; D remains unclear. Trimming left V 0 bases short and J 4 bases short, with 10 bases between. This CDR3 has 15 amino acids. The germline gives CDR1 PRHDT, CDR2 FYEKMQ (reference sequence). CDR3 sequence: CASSLGASLNQPQHF. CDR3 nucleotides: TGTGCCAGCAGCTTAGGAGCCTCGTTAAATCAGCCCCAGCATTTT. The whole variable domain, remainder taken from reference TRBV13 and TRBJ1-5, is AAGVIQSPRHLIKEKRETATLKCYPIPRHDTVYWYQQGPGQDPQFLISFYEKMQSDKGSIPDRFSAQQFSDYHSELNMSSLELGDSALYFCASSLGASLNQPQHFGDGTRLSIL.

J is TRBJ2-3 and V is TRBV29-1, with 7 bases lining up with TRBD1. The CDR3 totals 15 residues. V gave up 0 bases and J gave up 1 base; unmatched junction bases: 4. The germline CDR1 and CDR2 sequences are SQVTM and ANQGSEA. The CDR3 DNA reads TGCAGCGTTGAAGATACAGGGGAAGGCACAGATACGCAGTATTTT. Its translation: CSVEDTGEGTDTQYF.

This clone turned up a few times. This CDR3 is CASSVGTSGALRNEQFF. In DNA form, the CDR3 reads TGTGCCAGCAGCGTCGGGACTAGCGGGGCCCTCCGCAATGAGCAGTTCTTC. J is TRBJ2-1 and V is TRBV9, with 13 bases identical to TRBD2. J was trimmed by 6 bases and V by 2 bases; bases with no gene match: 8. The CDR3 loop spans 17 amino acids. Germline V gene data show CDR1 as SGDLS and CDR2 as YYNGEE.